One T cell receptor beta chain is described in this entry. This record belongs to a study of identical twins. CDR3 length: 12 residues. From germline, CDR1 is DFQATT and CDR2 SNEGSKA (reference sequence). TCRdb itself ran the 5' RACE reads through MiXCR, one entry per CDR3 protein. The sample yields 1.5 million to 2 million distinct CDR3 sequences, about 31% seen once. This rearrangement joins TRBV20-1 to TRBJ2-5; D gene uncertain. The J call may not be correct, given that the DNA end is closer to TRBJ2-7. Material: cord blood. This TCR was sampled from a newborn girl in good health. The CDR3 sequence is CSAPLKINEQYF. Here the CDR3 DNA reads TGCAGTGCTCCCCTTAAGATTAACGAGCAGTACTTC.